These 4 T cell receptor beta chains were all obtained from the same sample, sequenced in a study of T cell repertoires in cytomegalovirus infection (dated by TCRdb to about 2019). The sequencer was an Illumina HiSeq 1500. TCRdb trimmed public reads at Q25 via fastp, called clones via MiXCR and kept in-frame beta chains. When rows share a CDR3 protein, they turn into one entry using the most common DNA and genes. For this sample there are over 300,000 distinct CDR3 sequences; around 9.5% appear just once. The top ten constitute 3.5% to 4.5% of the sample. Sequencing was done on a sample of PBMCs. The receptors come from a human donor in good health (CMV status not recorded). Some clones in this sample may be carry-over from other donors' samples.

This clonotype was seen many times. CDR3 protein: CASSLEGGPDTDTQYF. In DNA form, the CDR3 reads TGTGCCAGCAGCTTAGAAGGGGGCCCCGACACAGATACGCAGTATTTT. V gene TRBV7-8 combines with J gene TRBJ2-3; 7 bases map to TRBD1. Per germline, CDR1 SGHVS and CDR2 FQNEAQ. This CDR3 contains 16 residues. Trimming removed 1 base from V and 2 bases from J; junction bases left unmatched: 6.

This clonotype was seen more than once but under ten times. This sequence joins TRBV7-2 and TRBJ2-1; 13 bases line up with TRBD2. The CDR3 loop spans 16 amino acids. J lost 5 bases, V lost 5 bases, and 6 bases had no gene match. In germline, CDR1 is SGHTA, CDR2 FQGNSA. As DNA, the CDR3 is TGTGCCAGCAGCCCAAGACTAGCGGGGGGCCACAATGAGCAGTTCTTC. Protein product: CASSPRLAGGHNEQFF.

This clonotype was picked up a small number of times. The chain uses TRBV6-8 and TRBJ2-1; 7 bases are shared with TRBD1. CDR1 and CDR2 from the germline V gene are MNHGY and SAAAGT. Losses at the gene ends were 6 bases for V and 8 bases for J; bases not matched to a gene: 10. CDR3 length equals 14 residues. The CDR3 here is CASRPGQLLDEQFF. The CDR3 DNA reads as TGTGCCAGCAGACCGGGACAGTTACTCGATGAGCAGTTCTTC.

With respect to this clonotype: Its ends do not fully match the called genes, so a read error is possible. This chain joins TRBV19 and TRBJ2-2; 8 bases line up with TRBD1. Germline CDR1 reads LNHDA; CDR2 reads SQIVND (reference sequence). CDR3 size: 14 residues. The CDR3 is CARRGRGRNGELFF. CDR3 nucleotides: TGTGCCCGTAGAGGCAGGGGGCGAAACGGGGAGCTGTTTTTT.